A selection of T cell receptor beta chains follows, all from one sample in a study of cytomegalovirus exposure and HLA in healthy donors. Measured with immunoSEQ multiplex PCR; TCRdb has only the in-frame clones, and not every one. The sample records about 150,000 clones, around 80% being singletons. Specimen: PBMCs. All receptors derive from a woman in her thirties or forties in good health and CMV-seronegative. The CDR3 runs from the conserved cysteine through the conserved F or W. Each record gives: D gene, V gene, J gene, clone size, CDR3 DNA, CDR3 protein. D genes are given only for firm matches. For some rows the clone size is stated as once, few or many, or as a class when expanded; others skip it.

D: .
V: TRBV2
J: TRBJ2-1
size: .
DNA: TGTGCCAGCAAGGGCAGGGCCTCCTACAATGAGCAGTTCTTC
CDR3: CASKGRASYNEQFF

D: .
V: TRBV5-8
J: TRBJ1-2
size: .
DNA: TGTGCCAGCAGCTTGGAATGGCAGGGCCCTAAAGGCTACACCTTC
CDR3: CASSLEWQGPKGYTF

D: TRBD1
V: TRBV5-1
J: TRBJ2-6
size: .
DNA: TGCGCCAGCAGCGAGGGAACAGGGGGCGGCTCTGGGGCCAACGTCCTGACTTTC
CDR3: CASSEGTGGGSGANVLTF

D: .
V: TRBV11-2
J: TRBJ1-1
size: .
DNA: TGTGCCAGCAGCTTAGCCGGGGAGGGCACTGAAGCTTTCTTT
CDR3: CASSLAGEGTEAFF

D: TRBD2
V: TRBV7-7
J: TRBJ2-7
size: .
DNA: TGTGCTAGCAGCCAATCGGCGGGAGGCTACGAGCAGTACTTC
CDR3: CASSQSAGGYEQYF

D: TRBD2
V: TRBV5-1
J: TRBJ2-5
size: once
DNA: TGCGCCAGCAGCCCAGGACTAGCGACGGCATCAGAGACCCAGTACTTC
CDR3: CASSPGLATASETQYF

D: .
V: TRBV19
J: TRBJ1-2
size: .
DNA: TGTGCCAGTAGTCGACAGGATTATAACTATGGCTACACCTTC
CDR3: CASSRQDYNYGYTF

D: .
V: TRBV30
J: TRBJ2-7
size: .
DNA: TGTGCCTGGGAACGGGACAACTCCTACGAGCAGTACTTC
CDR3: CAWERDNSYEQYF

D: TRBD1
V: TRBV28
J: TRBJ2-7
size: once
DNA: TGTGCCAGCAGTTTCACCGGACAGGGTCGGTACGAGCAGTACTTC
CDR3: CASSFTGQGRYEQYF

D: .
V: TRBV4-2
J: TRBJ2-1
size: .
DNA: TGTGCCAGCAGCCAAGCAGCCGGGACTGACCGCAATGAGCAGTTCTTC
CDR3: CASSQAAGTDRNEQFF

D: .
V: TRBV4-1
J: TRBJ2-1
size: .
DNA: TGCGCCAGCAGCCAGGAAGAGGCTATCCCCTACAATGAGCAGTTCTTC
CDR3: CASSQEEAIPYNEQFF

D: .
V: TRBV29-1
J: TRBJ2-5
size: .
DNA: TGCAGCGCGGCGGTGACAGGCCAAGAGACCCAGTACTTC
CDR3: CSAAVTGQETQYF

D: .
V: TRBV6-5
J: TRBJ2-7
size: .
DNA: TGTGCCAGCAGTCAGTCCTACGAGCAGTACTTC
CDR3: CASSQSYEQYF